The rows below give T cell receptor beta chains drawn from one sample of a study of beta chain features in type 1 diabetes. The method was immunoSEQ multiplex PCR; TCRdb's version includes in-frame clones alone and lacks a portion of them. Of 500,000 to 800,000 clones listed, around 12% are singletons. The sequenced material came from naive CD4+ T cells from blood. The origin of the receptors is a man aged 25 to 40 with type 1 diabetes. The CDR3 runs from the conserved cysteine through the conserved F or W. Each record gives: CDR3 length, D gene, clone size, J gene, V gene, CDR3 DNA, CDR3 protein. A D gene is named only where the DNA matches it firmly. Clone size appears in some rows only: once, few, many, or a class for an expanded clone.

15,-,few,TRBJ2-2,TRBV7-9,TGTGCCAGCAACACCGGGGCAGGTGGCACCGGGGAGCTGTTTTTT,CASNTGAGGTGELFF
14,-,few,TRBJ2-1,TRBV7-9,TGTGCCAGCAGCTTGAACCAGGGCCAGAATGAGCAGTTCTTC,CASSLNQGQNEQFF
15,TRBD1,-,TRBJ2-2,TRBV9,TGTGCCAGCAGCTTCGGACAGGGCTCCACCGGGGAGCTGTTTTTT,CASSFGQGSTGELFF
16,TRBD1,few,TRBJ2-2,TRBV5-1,TGCGCCAGCAGCTTGGAAGGGGACAGGCTGACCGGGGAGCTGTTTTTT,CASSLEGDRLTGELFF
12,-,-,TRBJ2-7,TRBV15,TGTGCCACCAGCAGAGATGGGTGGACTCCGTACTTC,CATSRDGWTPYF
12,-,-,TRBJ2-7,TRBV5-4,TGTGCCAGCAGCTTGGACCGATACGAGCAGTACTTC,CASSLDRYEQYF
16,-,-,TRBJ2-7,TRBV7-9,TGTGCCAGCAGCTTAGAGCGGGCGGGCCCCCTAGACGAGCAGTACTTC,CASSLERAGPLDEQYF
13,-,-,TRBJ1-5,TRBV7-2,TGTGCCAGCAGCTTCCAGGGGAGCCAGCCCCAGCATTTT,CASSFQGSQPQHF
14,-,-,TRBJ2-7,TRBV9,TGTGCCAGCAGCGCGACAGAATACCCCTACGAGCAGTACTTC,CASSATEYPYEQYF
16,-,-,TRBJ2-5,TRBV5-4,TGTGCCAGCAGCATCAACCGAGGGTGGGATGTGGAGACCCAGTACTTC,CASSINRGWDVETQYF
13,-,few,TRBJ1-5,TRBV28,TGTGCCAGCACCGGAGGGACGAATCAGCCCCAGCATTTT,CASTGGTNQPQHF
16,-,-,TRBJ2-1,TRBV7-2,TGTGCCAGCAGCTTAGGGCTATGGGTTCAGTTCAATGAGCAGTTCTTC,CASSLGLWVQFNEQFF
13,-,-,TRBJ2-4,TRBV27,TGTGCCAGCAGTTCCCGGCCAGAAAACATTCAGTACTTC,CASSSRPENIQYF
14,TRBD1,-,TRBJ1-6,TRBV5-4,TGTGCCAGCAGCTCGGACAGGAGCAATTCACCCCTCCACTTT,CASSSDRSNSPLHF
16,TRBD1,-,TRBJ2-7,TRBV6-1,TGTGCCAGCAGTGATATTGCGACAGGGAACTCCTACGAGCAGTACTTC,CASSDIATGNSYEQYF
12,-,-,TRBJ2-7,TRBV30,TGTGCCTGGAGTTCAAGGTGGGTCACGCAGTACTTC,CAWSSRWVTQYF
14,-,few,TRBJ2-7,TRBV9,TGTGCCAGCAGCGTAGGGACGGACTCCTACGAGCAGTACTTC,CASSVGTDSYEQYF
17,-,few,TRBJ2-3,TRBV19,TGTGCCAGTAGTATGGGTCTCCGGACGGGCGACTGGGGGACGCAGTATTTT,CASSMGLRTGDWGTQYF
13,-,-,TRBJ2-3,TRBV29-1,TGCAGCGTTCTAGGGCAGGGCGGTGATACGCAGTATTTT,CSVLGQGGDTQYF
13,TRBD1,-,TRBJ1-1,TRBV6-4,TGTGCCAGCAGTGAGGGACAGGGGGCTCGAGCTTTCTTT,CASSEGQGARAFF
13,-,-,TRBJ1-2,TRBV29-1,TGCAGCGTTGAACTAGGGCTCGGGAACGGCTACACCTTC,CSVELGLGNGYTF
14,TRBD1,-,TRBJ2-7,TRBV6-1,TGTGCCAGCAGGTCGACAGGGGGCCTTTGGGAGCAGTACTTC,CASRSTGGLWEQYF
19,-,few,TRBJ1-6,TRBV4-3,TGCGCCAGCAGCCTGAATTTCCCCCCTATTCCGGGACCTAATTCACCCCTCCACTTT,CASSLNFPPIPGPNSPLHF
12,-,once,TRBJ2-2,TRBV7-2,TGTGCCAGCAGCGCCCAAACCGGGGAGCTGTTTTTT,CASSAQTGELFF
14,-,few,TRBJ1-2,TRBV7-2,TGTGCCAGCAGCTCCTGGACAGAAAACTATGGCTACACCTTC,CASSSWTENYGYTF
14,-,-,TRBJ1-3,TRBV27,TGTGCCAGCAGTTTATCGTACTCTGGAAACACCATATATTTT,CASSLSYSGNTIYF
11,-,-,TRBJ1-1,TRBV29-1,TGCAGCGTTGCTAGATCGGGGGAAGCTTTCTTT,CSVARSGEAFF
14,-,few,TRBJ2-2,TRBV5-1,TGCGCCAGCAGCTTGCAGGGGCACACCGGGGAGCTGTTTTTT,CASSLQGHTGELFF
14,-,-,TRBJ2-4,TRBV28,TGTGCCAGCAGTTTTTCCCACAGGGCCCAAGTTCAGTACTTC,CASSFSHRAQVQYF
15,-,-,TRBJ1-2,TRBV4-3,TGCGCCAGCAGCCAAGATGTCGGACGGAACTATGGCTACACCTTC,CASSQDVGRNYGYTF
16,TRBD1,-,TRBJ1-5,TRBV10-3,TGTGCCATCAGTGGGGGACAGACATATAGCAATCAGCCCCAGCATTTT,CAISGGQTYSNQPQHF
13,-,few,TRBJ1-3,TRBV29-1,TGCAGCGTTATTCTCGGGGTTGGAAACACCATATATTTT,CSVILGVGNTIYF
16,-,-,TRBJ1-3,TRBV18,TGTGCCAGCTCATATCTCGAAGGAATCTCTGGAAACACCATATATTTT,CASSYLEGISGNTIYF
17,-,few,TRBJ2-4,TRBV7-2,TGTGCCAGCAGCCGAGGACTGGACAGCCCAGCCAAAAACATTCAGTACTTC,CASSRGLDSPAKNIQYF
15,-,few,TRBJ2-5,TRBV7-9,TGTGCCAGCAGCTTAGAGTTAGGGGGAGAGGAGACCCAGTACTTC,CASSLELGGEETQYF
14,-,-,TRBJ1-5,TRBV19,TGTGCCAGTAACATCAGGGGATCCAATCAGCCCCAGCATTTT,CASNIRGSNQPQHF
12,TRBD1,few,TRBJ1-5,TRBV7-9,TGTGCCAGCGGACAGGGGAATCAGCCCCAGCATTTT,CASGQGNQPQHF
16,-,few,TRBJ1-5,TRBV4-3,TGCGCCAGCAGCCAAGGGGGCCCAGGGGCCGCTCAGCCCCAGCATTTT,CASSQGGPGAAQPQHF
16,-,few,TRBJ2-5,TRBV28,TGTGCCAGCAGTTCCCGGGGTAATTTTAACGGGGAGACCCAGTACTTC,CASSSRGNFNGETQYF
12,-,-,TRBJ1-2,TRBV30,TGTGCCTGGAGTACGACAGACTATGGCTACACCTTC,CAWSTTDYGYTF
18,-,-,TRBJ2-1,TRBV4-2,TGTGCCAGCAGCCAAGCTTCGGTACAGGGTAACTCCTACAATGAGCAGTTCTTC,CASSQASVQGNSYNEQFF
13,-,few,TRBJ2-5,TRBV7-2,TGTGCCAGCAGCTTCCAGGGTCAAGAGACCCAGTACTTC,CASSFQGQETQYF
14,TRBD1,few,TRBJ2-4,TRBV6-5,TGTGCCAGCAGCCACGAACAGGGGAACGTCATTCAGTACTTC,CASSHEQGNVIQYF
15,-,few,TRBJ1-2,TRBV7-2,TGTGCCAGCAGCGGACCGCTGGCCGGGACATTGGGCTACACCTTC,CASSGPLAGTLGYTF
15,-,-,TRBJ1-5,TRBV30,TGTGCCTGGAGTGGGGACTTCAGAGGGAATCAGCCCCAGCATTTT,CAWSGDFRGNQPQHF
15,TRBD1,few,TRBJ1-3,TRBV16,TGTGCCAGCAGCCAAGGACAGGGGTTCGGAAACACCATATATTTT,CASSQGQGFGNTIYF
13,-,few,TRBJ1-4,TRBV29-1,TGCAGCGTTACCGGGACGGCAAATGAAAAACTGTTTTTT,CSVTGTANEKLFF
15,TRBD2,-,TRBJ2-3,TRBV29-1,TGCAGCGTTCAACGACTAGCGGGGGGTACAGATACGCAGTATTTT,CSVQRLAGGTDTQYF
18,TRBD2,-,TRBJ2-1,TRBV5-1,TGCGCCAGCAGCCCGGAGTCTAGCGGGGGGGCTGTGCACAATGAGCAGTTCTTC,CASSPESSGGAVHNEQFF
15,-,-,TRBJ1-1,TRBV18,TGTGCCAGCTCACCGGCGGGGGGGATAAACACTGAAGCTTTCTTT,CASSPAGGINTEAFF
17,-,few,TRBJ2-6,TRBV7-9,TGTGCCAGCAGGACGACAGACATTAGCTCTGGGGCCAACGTCCTGACTTTC,CASRTTDISSGANVLTF
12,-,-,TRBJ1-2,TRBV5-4,TGTGCCAGCAGCTTGGATATTTATGGCTACACCTTC,CASSLDIYGYTF
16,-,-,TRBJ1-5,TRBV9,TGTGCCAGCAGCGAGGGTTCGGGTAATAGCAATCAGCCCCAGCATTTT,CASSEGSGNSNQPQHF
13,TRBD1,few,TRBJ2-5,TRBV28,TGTGCCTCCCGGGGACAGGCTAAAGAGACCCAGTACTTC,CASRGQAKETQYF
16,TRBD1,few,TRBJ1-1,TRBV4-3,TGCGCCAGCAGCCAAGCCGGGACAGGGGTGAACACTGAAGCTTTCTTT,CASSQAGTGVNTEAFF
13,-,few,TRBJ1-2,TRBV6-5,TGTGCCAGCACGGCGGAGACAGCATATGGCTACACCTTC,CASTAETAYGYTF